This T cell receptor beta chain was sequenced in a study of blood T cell repertoires in COVID-19 (dated by TCRdb to 2019 to 2021). Regarding the study in general: Collaborator samples came from the United States, Italy and Spain and covered acute and convalescent phases of COVID-19. The material from the prospective study consisted of cDNA or gDNA derived from T cells, B-cell-depleted T cells, or PBMCs. The repertoires were released in a freely available public database intended as a resource for research on the immune response to SARS-CoV-2. Where available, HLA class I and class II types were obtained from metadata supplied by the sample provider rather than from assay-based typing. Deeply sampled blood TCRbeta repertoires from subjects exposed to, actively infected with, or recovered from COVID-19 were included in the dataset. Samples came from the ongoing ImmuneRACE study (first 160 participants) plus 1,254 subjects from 6 global collaborators. A de-identified subject ID, COVID-19 status, age in years and sex were almost always included in the sample metadata.

Overall study results and their limits: The amount of clinical and demographic metadata varied by source and participant and was provided uncurated.

About this clone itself: Its antigen is currently not known. One base away there is no much larger clone; base qualities are not given.

TCRbeta CDR3 regions were amplified from genomic DNA using the immunoSEQ Assay, a bias-controlled multiplex PCR. In the authors' own workflow: The number of nucleated cells in each sample was estimated from the amplification of reference gene primers within the assay. To quantify the absolute abundance of each unique TCRbeta CDR3 rearrangement, sequence reads were collapsed and filtered. For each sample, productive Simpson clonality was calculated as the square root of Simpson's diversity index over productive rearrangements. In TCRdb, the immuneACCESS table is reduced to in-frame sequences with V and J assigned. These tables do not hold every clone; where another copy was compared, an unresolved V gene accounts for under half, and the others remain unexplained. That table gives V, J and clone size, and the DNA gave D and trimming. The sample table records about 260,000 clones; approximately 87% of these occur just once. 2.3% of the sample goes to the ten largest clones.

The cysteine opens and the phenylalanine closes a CDR3 of 16 amino acids. Only the CDR3 part of the read is kept: 48 bases, read in frame from the first base. At the junction V is shortened by 0 bases and J by 7 bases; bases outside the gene matches: 7. The germline V gene sets CDR1 to SGHVS and CDR2 to FNYEAQ. Each collaborating institution followed its own protocols to collect whole blood in K2EDTA tubes. For TCRbeta analysis, collaborator samples were shipped as frozen whole blood, as isolated PBMCs, or as DNA extracted from either sample type. This sequence originates from a woman between 45 and 60 years old with acute or convalescent COVID-19. Here the chain combines TRBV7-6 and TRBJ2-1, with 9 central nucleotides matching TRBD2. The sequenced sample was peripheral blood. The DNA sequence is as follows: TGTGCCAGCAGCTTAGCCTATAGCGGGAGAGGTAATGAGCAGTTCTTC. Its protein is CASSLAYSGRGNEQFF.